Sequencing of this T cell receptor beta chain was carried out in a study of blood T cell repertoires in COVID-19. Measured with immunoSEQ multiplex PCR; TCRdb has only the in-frame clones, and not every one. The sample has 150,000 to 200,000 clones; 80% to 90% are singletons. The sequence came from a woman older than 75 with COVID-19, enrolled during active disease. The sample was peripheral blood.

Here the CDR3 reads CASSHGQGGRAEAFF. CDR3 coding DNA: TGTGCCAGCAGCCACGGACAGGGAGGGAGGGCTGAAGCTTTCTTT. The chain has TRBV7-9 and TRBJ1-1, with 8 bases that match TRBD1. Germline trimming cut 5 bases from V and 6 bases from J; bases unmatched to any gene: 11. The CDR3 length is 15 residues. Looked up from germline, CDR1 is SEHNR and CDR2 is FQNEAQ (reference sequence).